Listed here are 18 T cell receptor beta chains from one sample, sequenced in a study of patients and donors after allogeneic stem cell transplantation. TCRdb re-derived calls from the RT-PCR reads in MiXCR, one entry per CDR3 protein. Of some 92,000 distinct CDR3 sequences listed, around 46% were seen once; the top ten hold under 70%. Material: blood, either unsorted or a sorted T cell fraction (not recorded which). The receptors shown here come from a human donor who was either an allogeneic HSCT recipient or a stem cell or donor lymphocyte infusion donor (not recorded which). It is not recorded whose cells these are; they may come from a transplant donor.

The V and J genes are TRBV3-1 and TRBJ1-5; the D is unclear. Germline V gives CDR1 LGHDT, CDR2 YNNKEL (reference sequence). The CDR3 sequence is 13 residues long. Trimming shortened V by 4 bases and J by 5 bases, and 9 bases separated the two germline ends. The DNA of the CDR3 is TGTGCCAGCAGCCTCGGAGAGGATCAGCCCCAGCATTTT. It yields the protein CASSLGEDQPQHF.

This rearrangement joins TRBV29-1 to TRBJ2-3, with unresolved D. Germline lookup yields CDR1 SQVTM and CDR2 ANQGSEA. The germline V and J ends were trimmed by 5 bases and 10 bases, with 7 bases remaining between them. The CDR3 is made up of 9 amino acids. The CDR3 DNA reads TGCAGCGTTCGGGCATCGCAGTATTTT. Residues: CSVRASQYF.

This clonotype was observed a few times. The DNA for the CDR3 is TGTGCCAGCAGCGTAGAGGTAGCTTCTAACTATGGCTACACCTTC. Amino acid sequence: CASSVEVASNYGYTF. J is TRBJ1-2 and V is TRBV9; D is unclear. This CDR3 contains 15 residues. Germline V gives CDR1 SGDLS, CDR2 YYNGEE. Trimming took 0 bases from V and 0 from J, leaving 9 bases between them.

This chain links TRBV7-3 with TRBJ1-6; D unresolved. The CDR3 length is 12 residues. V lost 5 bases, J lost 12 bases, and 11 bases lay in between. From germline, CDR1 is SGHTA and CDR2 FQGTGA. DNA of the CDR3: TGTGCCAGCAGCGATGGGAGAGGACCCCTCCACTTT. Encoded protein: CASSDGRGPLHF.

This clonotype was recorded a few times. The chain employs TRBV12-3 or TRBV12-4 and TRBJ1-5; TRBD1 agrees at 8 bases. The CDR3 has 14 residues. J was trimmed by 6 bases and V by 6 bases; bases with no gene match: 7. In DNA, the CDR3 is TGTGCCAGCAGGTCAGGGGGCAGAGGTCAGCCCCAGCATTTT. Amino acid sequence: CASRSGGRGQPQHF.

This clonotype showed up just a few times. CDR3 sequence: CASSYGGASTEAFF. The CDR3 nucleotides read TGTGCCAGCAGTTATGGGGGGGCTAGCACTGAAGCTTTCTTT. The chain uses TRBV28 and TRBJ1-1; TRBD1 is a possible D gene (6 bases). Germline V CDR1 and CDR2: MDHEN, SYDVKM. V was cut by 4 bases and J by 4 bases, with 13 bases left in between. The CDR3 covers 14 residues.

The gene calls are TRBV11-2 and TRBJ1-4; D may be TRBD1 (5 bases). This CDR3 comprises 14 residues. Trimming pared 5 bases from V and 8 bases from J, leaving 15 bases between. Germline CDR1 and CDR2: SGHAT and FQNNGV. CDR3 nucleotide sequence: TGTGCCAGCAGCCCCTGGGGCTCGGCGGAAAAACTGTTTTTT. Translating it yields CASSPWGSAEKLFF.

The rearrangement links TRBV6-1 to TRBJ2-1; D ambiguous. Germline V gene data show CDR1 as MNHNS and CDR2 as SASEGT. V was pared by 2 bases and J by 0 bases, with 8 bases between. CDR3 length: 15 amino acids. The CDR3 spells CASSERPSSYNEQFF. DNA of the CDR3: TGTGCCAGCAGTGAACGACCGAGCTCCTACAATGAGCAGTTCTTC.

The CDR3 here is CASSSYREGWREAFF. For the CDR3, the DNA is TGTGCCAGCAGTTCCTACAGGGAAGGATGGCGAGAAGCTTTCTTT. The gene calls are TRBV28 and TRBJ1-1; perhaps TRBD1 as D (6 bases). The V end was cut by 4 bases, the J end by 8 bases, with 20 bases between. Germline loops: CDR1 MDHEN, CDR2 SYDVKM. CDR3 size: 15 residues.

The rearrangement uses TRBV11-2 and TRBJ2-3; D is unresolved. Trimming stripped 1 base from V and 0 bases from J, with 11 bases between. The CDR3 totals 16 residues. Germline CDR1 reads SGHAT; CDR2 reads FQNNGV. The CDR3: CASSLAGRHSTDTQYF. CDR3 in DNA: TGTGCCAGCAGCTTAGCCGGGCGACACAGCACAGATACGCAGTATTTT.

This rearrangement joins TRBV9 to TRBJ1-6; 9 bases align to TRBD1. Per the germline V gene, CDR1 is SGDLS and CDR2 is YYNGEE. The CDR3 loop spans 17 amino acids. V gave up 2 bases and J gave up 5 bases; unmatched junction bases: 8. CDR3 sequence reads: CASSVTGGAENNSPLHF. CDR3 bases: TGTGCCAGCAGCGTTACAGGGGGCGCAGAGAATAATTCACCCCTCCACTTT.

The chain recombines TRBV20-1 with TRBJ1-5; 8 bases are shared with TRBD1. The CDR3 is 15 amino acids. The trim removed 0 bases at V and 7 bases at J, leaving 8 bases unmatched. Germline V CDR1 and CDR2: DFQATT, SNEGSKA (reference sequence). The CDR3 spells CSARDTGQGGQPQHF. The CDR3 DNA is TGCAGTGCTAGAGATACCGGACAGGGAGGACAGCCCCAGCATTTT.

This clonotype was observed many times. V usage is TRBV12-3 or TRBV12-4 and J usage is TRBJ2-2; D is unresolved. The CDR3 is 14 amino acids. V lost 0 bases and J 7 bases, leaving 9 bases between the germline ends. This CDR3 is CASSLAALVGELFF. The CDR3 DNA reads TGTGCCAGCAGTTTAGCGGCCCTAGTCGGGGAGCTGTTTTTT.

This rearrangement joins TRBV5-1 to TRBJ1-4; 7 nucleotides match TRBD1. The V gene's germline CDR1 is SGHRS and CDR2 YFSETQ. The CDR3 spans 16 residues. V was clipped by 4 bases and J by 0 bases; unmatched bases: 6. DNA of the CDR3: TGCGCCAGCAGCCCTGGACAGGAAACAACTAATGAAAAACTGTTTTTT. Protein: CASSPGQETTNEKLFF.

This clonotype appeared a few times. This CDR3 is CSASPGMTYNEQFF. The CDR3 DNA reads as TGCAGCGCCTCGCCAGGGATGACCTACAATGAGCAGTTCTTC. The chain couples TRBV29-1 to TRBJ2-1; D possibly corresponds to TRBD1 (5 bases). V lost 7 bases to trimming and J lost 2 bases, with 15 bases between them. This CDR3 region has 14 residues. Germline-derived CDR1 and CDR2 are SQVTM and ANQGSEA.

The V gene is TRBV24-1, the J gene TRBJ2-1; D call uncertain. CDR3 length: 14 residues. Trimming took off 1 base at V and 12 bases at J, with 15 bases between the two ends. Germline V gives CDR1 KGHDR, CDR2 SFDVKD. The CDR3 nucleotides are TGTGCCACCAGTGATTTTGAGACCCCCGGTGGGCAGTTCTTC. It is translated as CATSDFETPGGQFF.

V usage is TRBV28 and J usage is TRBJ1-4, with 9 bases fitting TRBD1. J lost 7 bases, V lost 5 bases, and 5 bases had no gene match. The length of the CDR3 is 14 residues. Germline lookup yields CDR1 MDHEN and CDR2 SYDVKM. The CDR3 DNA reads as TGTGCCAGCAGTGCGGGACAGGGATTTGAAAAACTGTTTTTT. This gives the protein CASSAGQGFEKLFF.

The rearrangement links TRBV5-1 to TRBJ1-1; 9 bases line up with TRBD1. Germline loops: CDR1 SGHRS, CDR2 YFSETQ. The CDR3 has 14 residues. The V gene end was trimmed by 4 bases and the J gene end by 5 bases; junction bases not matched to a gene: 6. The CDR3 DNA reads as TGCGCCAGCAGCGGGGGACAGGGTCTTACTGAAGCTTTCTTT. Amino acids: CASSGGQGLTEAFF.